This T cell receptor (beta chain) was retrieved from a study of shared clonotypes between healthy human individuals. Overall study context: Three plates each covered CD4 naive and memory; CD8 naive two, CD8 memory one. Study-level findings and limits: Larger estimated richness was generally seen in naive subsets than in memory subsets. Lower generation probabilities were found for non-shared clonotypes than for those shared by all four donors. Rarefaction revealed incomplete sorted-subset sequencing despite large depth.

In germline, CDR1 is SGHVS, CDR2 FNYEAQ. The CDR3 spans 15 residues. V lost 3 bases and J lost 7, with 15 bases in between. As for this clone: Its antigen is undetermined.

The data were produced by immunoSEQ multiplex PCR, yet TCRdb's version contains in-frame clones alone and is incomplete. The sample includes more than 1,200,000 clones, approximately 98.5% seen only once; the top ten take under 0.45%. This receptor was taken from a young man in good health. The genes are TRBV7-6 and TRBJ1-4; maybe TRBD1 (6 bases). The sample comprised naive CD4+ T cells sorted from blood. The subset was: CD45RA+ positively selected. This CDR3 reads CASSFKTGEGEKLFF. Here the CDR3 DNA reads TGTGCCAGCAGCTTCAAGACAGGAGAGGGTGAAAAACTGTTTTTT.